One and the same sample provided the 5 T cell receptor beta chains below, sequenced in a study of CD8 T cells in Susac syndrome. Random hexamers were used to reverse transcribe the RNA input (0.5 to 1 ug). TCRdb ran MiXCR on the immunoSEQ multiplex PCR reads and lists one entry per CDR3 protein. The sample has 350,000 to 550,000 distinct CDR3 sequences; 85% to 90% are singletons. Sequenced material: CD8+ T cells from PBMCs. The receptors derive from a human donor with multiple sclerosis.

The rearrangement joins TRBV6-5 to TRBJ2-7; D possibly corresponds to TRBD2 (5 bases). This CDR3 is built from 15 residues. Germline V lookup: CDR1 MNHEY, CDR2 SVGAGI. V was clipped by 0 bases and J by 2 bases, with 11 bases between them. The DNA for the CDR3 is TGTGCCAGCAGTTACTCGCCCGGGAATCCCTACGAGCAGTACTTC. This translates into CASSYSPGNPYEQYF.

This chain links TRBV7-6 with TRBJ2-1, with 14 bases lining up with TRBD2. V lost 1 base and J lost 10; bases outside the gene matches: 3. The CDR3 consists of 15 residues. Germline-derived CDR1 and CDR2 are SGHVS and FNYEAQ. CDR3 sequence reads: CASSLGLAGGREQFF. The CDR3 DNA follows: TGTGCCAGCAGCTTAGGACTAGCGGGGGGGCGGGAGCAGTTCTTC. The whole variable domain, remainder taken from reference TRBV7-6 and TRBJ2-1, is GAGVSQSPRYKVTKRGQDVALRCDPISGHVSLYWYRQALGQGPEFLTYFNYEAQQDKSGLPNDRFSAERPEGSISTLTIQRTEQRDSAMYRCASSLGLAGGREQFFGPGTRLTVL.

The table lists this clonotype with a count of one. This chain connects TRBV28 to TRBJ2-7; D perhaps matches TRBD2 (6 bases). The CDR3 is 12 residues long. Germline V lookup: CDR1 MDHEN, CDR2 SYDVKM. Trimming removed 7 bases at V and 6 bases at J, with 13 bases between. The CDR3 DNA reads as TGTGCCAGCACCAGACTAGGCGGCGAGCAGTACTTC. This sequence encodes CASTRLGGEQYF.

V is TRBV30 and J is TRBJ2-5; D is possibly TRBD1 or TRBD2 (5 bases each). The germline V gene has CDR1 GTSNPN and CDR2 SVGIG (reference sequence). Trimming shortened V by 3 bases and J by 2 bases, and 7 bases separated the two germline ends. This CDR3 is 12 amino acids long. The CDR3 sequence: CAWRGEQETQYF. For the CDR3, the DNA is TGTGCCTGGAGGGGGGAGCAAGAGACCCAGTACTTC.

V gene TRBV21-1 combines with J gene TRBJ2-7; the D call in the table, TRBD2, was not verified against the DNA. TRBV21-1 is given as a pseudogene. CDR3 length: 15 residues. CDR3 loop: CASSRGPGGAYEQYF. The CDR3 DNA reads TGTGCCAGCAGCAGGGGGCCTGGCGGGGCATACGAGCAGTACTTC.